Sequencing of this TCR beta chain was carried out in a study of blood T cell repertoires in COVID-19. Study overall: There were acute and convalescent COVID-19 samples, and they came from the United States, Italy and Spain. PBMCs, B-cell-depleted T cells, or T cells were the source of the cDNA or gDNA that made up the material.

In the authors' workflow: Amplification of reference gene primers provided the estimated nucleated cell counts. The table came from immunoSEQ multiplex PCR; TCRdb's copy has only in-frame clones and leaves some out. V and J calls and clone size are given by that table; D and trimming were obtained from the DNA. The sample carries around 180,000 clones, around 77% recorded once. The sequence came from a man aged 65 to 85 with active or convalescent COVID-19. The sequenced sample was peripheral blood.

This CDR3 reads CASSSSPGTVGYTF. The CDR3 DNA reads as TGCGCCAGCAGCTCGAGTCCCGGGACAGTGGGCTACACCTTC. The J gene is TRBJ1-2, the V gene TRBV5-1, with TRBD1 matching 7 bases. Trimming cost V 3 bases and J 8 bases; bases outside gene matches: 10. The CDR3 is made up of 14 amino acids. Germline V lookup: CDR1 SGHRS, CDR2 YFSETQ.